This passage covers 14 T cell receptor beta chains from one sample sequenced in a study of technical replicates of blood from a few donors. This table comes from immunoSEQ multiplex PCR, and its TCRdb copy is limited to in-frame clones, with some not included. The sample lists about 83,000 clones; 92% were seen once. Sample: T cells isolated from PBMCs. The receptor set was obtained from a human donor in good health.

This chain joins TRBV4-1 and TRBJ2-3, with D uncertain. Germline values: CDR1 MGHRA, CDR2 YSYEKL. The V end lost 1 base, the J end lost 5 bases, and 7 bases lay between the germline ends. This CDR3 has 13 amino acids. CDR3 residues: CASSQAGEDTQYF. CDR3 in DNA: TGCGCCAGCAGCCAAGCTGGAGAAGATACGCAGTATTTT.

This clone was observed a single time. CDR3 DNA: TGTGCCAGCACCTTCGGCGGCCTCCCGAGGGACGAGCAGTACTTC. Its translation is CASTFGGLPRDEQYF. The chain joins TRBV11-2 to TRBJ2-7; D may be TRBD2 (5 bases). The CDR3 consists of 15 residues. V was cut by 7 bases and J by 5 bases, with 21 bases left in between. Germline values: CDR1 SGHAT, CDR2 FQNNGV.

This clone was seen only once. The chain joins TRBV5-6 to TRBJ1-6, with 11 positions matching TRBD1. Unmatched junction bases numbered 7, after V lost 4 bases and J lost 4 bases. The CDR3 sequence is 17 residues long. Germline CDR1 SGHDT, CDR2 YYEEEE. CDR3 amino acids: CASSADRGRGYNSPLHF. The CDR3 coding sequence is TGTGCCAGCAGCGCGGACAGGGGGCGTGGGTATAATTCACCCCTCCACTTT.

The chain combines TRBV10-3 with TRBJ2-5, with TRBD2 matching 14 bases. The V and J ends lost 2 bases and 1 base, in that order; junction bases with no gene match: 9. Germline values: CDR1 ENHRY, CDR2 SYGVKD. The CDR3 contains 19 residues. CDR3 coding DNA: TGTGCCATCAGTGAGGGACCGGGACTAGCGGGAGACTTCCAAGAGACCCAGTACTTC. Translation gives CAISEGPGLAGDFQETQYF.

The chain recombines TRBV9 with TRBJ2-1; the match to TRBD2 covers 7 bases. The CDR3 length is 15 residues. The trim removed 3 bases at V and 7 bases at J, leaving 10 bases unmatched. Per the germline V gene, CDR1 is SGDLS and CDR2 is YYNGEE. CDR3 in amino acids: CASSARGGSSNEQFF. CDR3 DNA sequence: TGTGCCAGCAGCGCCCGCGGGGGATCTAGTAATGAGCAGTTCTTC.

This chain connects TRBV28 to TRBJ1-4; possible D gene TRBD1, 6 bases. The germline V and J ends were trimmed by 5 bases and 4 bases, with 26 bases remaining between them. The CDR3 contains 19 residues. Germline V lookup: CDR1 MDHEN, CDR2 SYDVKM. The CDR3 DNA reads as TGTGCCAGCAGTCAACCAGGGGATTGGACGGAAATCTATAATGAAAAACTGTTTTTT. Its translation is CASSQPGDWTEIYNEKLFF.

This chain uses TRBV2 with TRBJ1-4; a possible D gene is TRBD1 (6 bases). CDR1 and CDR2 from the germline V gene are SNHLY and FYNNEI. The CDR3 is 15 residues long. V was cut by 2 bases and J by 4 bases, with 11 bases left in between. The chain's CDR3 is CASSEPGQRNEKLFF. In DNA form, the CDR3 reads TGTGCCAGCAGTGAACCGGGACAACGTAATGAAAAACTGTTTTTT.

The rearrangement joins TRBV5-4 to TRBJ2-7; 13 bases map to TRBD2. Trimming took 2 bases from V and 8 from J; bases not matched to a gene: 7. Germline lookup yields CDR1 SGHNT and CDR2 YYREEE (reference sequence). The CDR3 contains 15 residues. The CDR3 coding sequence is TGTGCCAGCAGCTTTACCGGGACTAGCGGGACCCAGCAGTACTTC. Protein sequence: CASSFTGTSGTQQYF. Using reference TRBV5-4 and TRBJ2-7 for the parts outside the CDR3, the full variable domain is ETGVTQSPTHLIKTRGQQVTLRCSSQSGHNTVSWYQQALGQGPQFIFQYYREEENGRGNFPPRFSGLQFPNYSSELNVNALELDDSALYLCASSFTGTSGTQQYFGPGTRLTVT.

The chain combines TRBV28 with TRBJ1-1; D not certain. This CDR3 contains 14 residues. Germline CDR1 reads MDHEN; CDR2 reads SYDVKM. V shed 3 bases and J shed 1 base, with 9 bases lying between them. Written as DNA, the CDR3 is TGTGCCAGCAGTTTTATGAGGGAGAACACTGAAGCTTTCTTT. It specifies CASSFMRENTEAFF.

The chain couples TRBV29-1 to TRBJ1-1; D is unresolved. Trimming pared 7 bases from V and 4 bases from J, leaving 10 bases between. This CDR3 is built from 11 residues. Germline CDR1 is SQVTM and CDR2 is ANQGSEA. The CDR3: CSERVGTEAFF. CDR3 nucleotides: TGCAGCGAACGGGTGGGCACTGAAGCTTTCTTT.

This clone was recorded only once. This chain joins TRBV5-6 and TRBJ2-1, with 9 bases fitting TRBD2. Losses at the gene ends were 7 bases for V and 9 bases for J; bases not matched to a gene: 11. CDR3 length equals 14 residues. The V gene's germline CDR1 is SGHDT and CDR2 YYEEEE. CDR3 protein: CASFPSGAGGEQFF. The DNA of the CDR3 is TGTGCCAGCTTCCCCAGTGGAGCGGGAGGTGAGCAGTTCTTC.

The chain combines TRBV30 with TRBJ2-2; D ambiguous. Looked up from germline, CDR1 is GTSNPN and CDR2 is SVGIG (reference sequence). The V end lost 2 bases, the J end lost 8 bases, and 9 bases lay between the germline ends. The length of the CDR3 is 12 residues. The CDR3 DNA reads as TGTGCCTGGAGTCCCTCCGTTGGGGAGCTGTTTTTT. Translated: CAWSPSVGELFF.

The genes are TRBV11-2 and TRBJ2-1, with 10 positions matching TRBD2. Germline loops: CDR1 SGHAT, CDR2 FQNNGV. This CDR3 region has 18 residues. Trimming cost V 4 bases and J 5 bases; bases outside gene matches: 14. The CDR3 protein is CASSSIRTSGGSHNEQFF. The CDR3 nucleotides read TGTGCCAGCAGCTCGATCCGGACTAGCGGAGGGAGCCACAATGAGCAGTTCTTC.

The chain has TRBV27 and TRBJ2-2; 7 nucleotides align to TRBD2. There are 14 residues in the CDR3. With 7 bases clipped from V and 1 base from J, the junction kept 3 bases outside the gene matches. Germline V gene sequence: CDR1 MNHEY, CDR2 SMNVEV (reference sequence). CDR3 DNA: TGTGCCAGCATGGGAGGGATGAACACCGGGGAGCTGTTTTTT. Translated: CASMGGMNTGELFF.